Below are 27 T cell receptor beta chains sequenced from a single sample in a study of shared clonotypes between healthy human individuals. The repertoire was sequenced with immunoSEQ multiplex PCR; TCRdb's copy has only in-frame clones and lacks some. The sample records some 2.1 million clones, 85% to 95% being singletons. Sequences were obtained from naive CD4+ T cells sorted from blood. Subset of the sample: CD45RA+ positively selected. The receptors here all came from a man aged 18 to 35 in good health.

The chain employs TRBV5-1 and TRBJ2-5, with a possible D match to TRBD2 (6 bases). CDR3 length: 14 residues. Trimming stripped 6 bases from V and 2 bases from J, with 14 bases between. Germline V lookup: CDR1 SGHRS, CDR2 YFSETQ. The CDR3 protein is CASKVVGTQETQYF. CDR3 DNA: TGCGCCAGCAAAGTTGTCGGGACTCAAGAGACCCAGTACTTC.

V is TRBV19 and J is TRBJ1-4; TRBD1 matches 7 bases. CDR1 is LNHDA and CDR2 is SQIVND in the germline V gene (reference sequence). This CDR3 comprises 16 residues. V lost 3 bases, J lost 3 bases, and 7 bases stayed unmatched. The CDR3 loop is CASSIQGTVSNEKLFF. DNA for the CDR3: TGTGCCAGTAGTATCCAAGGGACAGTATCTAATGAAAAACTGTTTTTT.

This rearrangement joins TRBV10-3 to TRBJ2-1, with 13 bases lining up with TRBD2. V shed 6 bases and J 7 bases; nucleotides not matched to a gene: 3. The CDR3 runs to 14 residues. CDR1 and CDR2 (germline): ENHRY, SYGVKD. CDR3 coding DNA: TGTGCCATCAGAATGACTAGCGGGGGGAATGAGCAGTTCTTC. It codes for CAIRMTSGGNEQFF.

A note on this clone: Other DNA sequences in this sample translate to the same CDR3. The chain joins TRBV18 to TRBJ1-2; no firm D call. Between the trimmed V and J ends, which lost 3 bases and 5 bases, there was a span of 10 bases. This CDR3 is 13 amino acids long. CDR1 and CDR2 (germline): KGHSH, LQKENI. CDR3 loop: CASSPDSNYGYTF. In DNA, the CDR3 is TGTGCCAGCTCACCGGATTCGAATTATGGCTACACCTTC.

This clone has just one count. The chain carries TRBV4-1 and TRBJ2-3; TRBD2 matches 11 bases. V dropped 2 bases and J dropped 9; count of bases not matched to a gene: 10. The CDR3 runs to 16 residues. Germline V lookup: CDR1 MGHRA, CDR2 YSYEKL. The CDR3 sequence: CASSQLRLAGQRTQYF. The CDR3 coding sequence is TGCGCCAGCAGCCAACTTCGACTAGCGGGGCAGAGAACGCAGTATTTT.

This rearrangement joins TRBV29-1 to TRBJ2-4, with TRBD1 identical over 9 bases. V lost 0 bases and J lost 0; bases outside the gene matches: 6. Per the germline V gene, CDR1 is SQVTM and CDR2 is ANQGSEA. The CDR3 is made up of 17 amino acids. CDR3 region: CSVEDPGTGLAKNIQYF. The DNA for the CDR3 is TGCAGCGTTGAAGACCCCGGGACAGGGCTAGCCAAAAACATTCAGTACTTC.

The chain has TRBV5-1 and TRBJ2-1; D is perhaps TRBD1 (5 bases). Germline CDR1 SGHRS, CDR2 YFSETQ. V lost 1 base and J 0 bases, leaving 8 bases between the germline ends. This CDR3 spans 15 amino acids. CDR3 protein: CASSLQGVSYNEQFF. CDR3 coding DNA: TGCGCCAGCAGCTTGCAAGGGGTCTCCTACAATGAGCAGTTCTTC.

The V call is TRBV5-4, the J call TRBJ2-5, with 8 bases that match TRBD1. The CDR3 totals 14 residues. Per germline, CDR1 SGHNT and CDR2 YYREEE (reference sequence). With V trimmed by 4 bases and J by 4 bases, 6 bases remained unmatched. The CDR3 coding sequence is TGTGCCAGCAGCGTGGACAGGGCGGGAGAGACCCAGTACTTC. Translating gives CASSVDRAGETQYF. The full variable domain, with the rest looked up from reference TRBV5-4 and TRBJ2-5, is ETGVTQSPTHLIKTRGQQVTLRCSSQSGHNTVSWYQQALGQGPQFIFQYYREEENGRGNFPPRFSGLQFPNYSSELNVNALELDDSALYLCASSVDRAGETQYFGPGTRLLVL.

The CDR3 reads CASSTGQGHEQFF. CDR3 sequence (DNA): TGCGCCAGCAGCACGGGACAGGGACATGAGCAGTTCTTC. The chain combines TRBV5-1 with TRBJ2-1, with 9 nucleotides matching TRBD1. The germline V gene has CDR1 SGHRS and CDR2 YFSETQ. The CDR3 runs to 13 residues. Trimming cost V 4 bases and J 8 bases; bases outside gene matches: 4.

The gene calls are TRBV7-2 and TRBJ2-3, with 9 bases identical to TRBD2. CDR1 and CDR2 (germline): SGHTA, FQGNSA. The CDR3 spans 16 residues. V was clipped by 3 bases and J by 1 base; unmatched bases: 5. CDR3: CASSFRAGGRTDTQYF. The CDR3 bases are TGTGCCAGCAGCTTCCGAGCGGGGGGCCGCACAGATACGCAGTATTTT.

The chain links TRBV30 to TRBJ2-2, with 7 bases that match TRBD1. This CDR3 is 13 amino acids long. J was trimmed by 6 bases and V by 6 bases; bases with no gene match: 7. Per the germline V gene, CDR1 is GTSNPN and CDR2 is SVGIG (reference sequence). The CDR3 region has the DNA TGTGCCTGTAACAGGGGATATCCCGGGGAGCTGTTTTTT. It translates to CACNRGYPGELFF.

The chain couples TRBV7-8 to TRBJ2-3; the match to TRBD1 covers 7 bases. From germline, CDR1 is SGHVS and CDR2 FQNEAQ. This CDR3 has 14 amino acids. With 2 bases clipped from V and 7 bases from J, the junction kept 6 bases outside the gene matches. CDR3 protein: CASSLNRGAYTQYF. CDR3 nucleotides: TGTGCCAGCAGCTTAAACAGGGGAGCTTATACGCAGTATTTT.

The rearrangement uses TRBV2 and TRBJ2-7; D is unclear. V lost 6 bases to trimming and J lost 0 bases, with 12 bases between them. The CDR3 consists of 14 residues. Germline V gene data show CDR1 as SNHLY and CDR2 as FYNNEI. The CDR3 here is CASRRAGSSYEQYF. CDR3 coding DNA: TGTGCCAGCAGGAGAGCAGGTAGCTCCTACGAGCAGTACTTC. Based on the CDR3 plus reference TRBV2 and TRBJ2-7, the full variable domain is EPEVTQTPSHQVTQMGQEVILRCVPISNHLYFYWYRQILGQKVEFLVSFYNNEISEKSEIFDDQFSVERPDGSNFTLKIRSTKLEDSAMYFCASRRAGSSYEQYFGPGTRLTVT.

The chain carries TRBV14 and TRBJ2-5, with 10 bases aligning to TRBD2. The germline gives CDR1 SGHDN, CDR2 FVKESK. This CDR3 contains 17 residues. The ends lost 0 bases at V and 5 bases at J; junction bases unmatched: 9. The CDR3: CASSQDVSGRARETQYF. DNA of the CDR3: TGTGCCAGCAGCCAAGATGTAAGCGGGAGGGCCCGGGAGACCCAGTACTTC.

J is TRBJ2-1 and V is TRBV7-2, with 8 bases that match TRBD2. V trimming: 5 bases; J trimming: 2 bases; junction bases outside the gene matches: 5. The CDR3 length is 15 residues. CDR1 and CDR2 (germline): SGHTA, FQGNSA. The CDR3 nucleotides read TGTGCCAGCAGCGGTAGCGGGGCCACCTACAATGAGCAGTTCTTC. This gives the protein CASSGSGATYNEQFF.

This chain connects TRBV4-1 to TRBJ1-2; 7 bases are shared with TRBD1. V gave up 0 bases and J gave up 4 bases; unmatched junction bases: 5. This CDR3 has 15 residues. The V gene's germline CDR1 is MGHRA and CDR2 YSYEKL. In DNA form, the CDR3 reads TGCGCCAGCAGCCAAGAACGGACAGGCCCCTATGGCTACACCTTC. Amino acids: CASSQERTGPYGYTF.

The chain couples TRBV7-9 to TRBJ1-4; weak D call: TRBD1 (5 bases). Germline lookup yields CDR1 SEHNR and CDR2 FQNEAQ (reference sequence). The CDR3 runs to 15 residues. V lost 7 bases to trimming and J lost 4 bases, with 16 bases between them. CDR3 nucleotides: TGTGCCAGCACCTCGACAGACAGTCTTAATGAAAAACTGTTTTTT. It specifies CASTSTDSLNEKLFF.

V and J are TRBV7-9 and TRBJ2-5, with 14 bases fitting TRBD2. This CDR3 is built from 17 residues. Losses at the gene ends were 5 bases for V and 1 base for J; bases not matched to a gene: 6. Per the germline V gene, CDR1 is SEHNR and CDR2 is FQNEAQ (reference sequence). The CDR3 DNA follows: TGTGCCAGCAGCAGAGGACTAGCGGGGGGCATCCAAGAGACCCAGTACTTC. Translated: CASSRGLAGGIQETQYF.

The chain joins TRBV6-1 to TRBJ2-7; TRBD1 is a possible D gene (5 bases). Looked up from germline, CDR1 is MNHNS and CDR2 is SASEGT. CDR3 size: 13 residues. Trimming left V 5 bases short and J 3 bases short, with 11 bases between. DNA for the CDR3: TGTGCCAGCAGTTGGACACGAAACTACGAGCAGTACTTC. Translating gives CASSWTRNYEQYF.

The chain employs TRBV7-8 and TRBJ1-5; 10 bases are a match to TRBD1. The CDR3 has 16 residues. The J segment lost 4 bases and the V segment lost 5 bases, leaving 8 bases of the junction unmatched. Germline values: CDR1 SGHVS, CDR2 FQNEAQ. CDR3 sequence: CASSIRQGAGNQPQHF. CDR3 sequence (DNA): TGTGCCAGCAGCATAAGACAGGGGGCCGGTAATCAGCCCCAGCATTTT.

In its sample, this clone was seen a few times. Additional DNA sequences in this sample encode the identical CDR3. The chain joins TRBV5-1 to TRBJ2-7; 8 bases line up with TRBD2. V trimming: 2 bases; J trimming: 3 bases; junction bases outside the gene matches: 4. The CDR3 totals 14 residues. The germline gives CDR1 SGHRS, CDR2 YFSETQ. The CDR3 here is CASSLTSGFYEQYF. Here the CDR3 DNA reads TGCGCCAGCAGCTTAACTAGCGGCTTCTACGAGCAGTACTTC.

This clone was counted a single time. The chain links TRBV5-1 to TRBJ2-3, with D perhaps TRBD2 (6 bases). The length of the CDR3 is 17 residues. V gave up 0 bases and J gave up 0 bases, with 14 bases separating them. Per the germline V gene, CDR1 is SGHRS and CDR2 is YFSETQ. CDR3 coding DNA: TGCGCCAGCAGCTTGGGTAGCGGCAAGACTAGCACAGATACGCAGTATTTT. Protein sequence: CASSLGSGKTSTDTQYF.

The gene calls are TRBV2 and TRBJ1-5; D gene unclear. The V gene's germline CDR1 is SNHLY and CDR2 FYNNEI. This CDR3 region has 14 residues. Trimming removed 6 bases at V and 3 bases at J, with 12 bases between. CDR3 sequence (DNA): TGTGCCAGCAGCCCGGACTTCACCAATCAGCCCCAGCATTTT. Protein product: CASSPDFTNQPQHF.

The chain couples TRBV30 to TRBJ2-7, with D tentatively TRBD1 or TRBD2 (6 bases each). V gave up 0 bases and J gave up 13 bases, with 13 bases separating them. This CDR3 is built from 11 residues. Germline V gene lookup returns CDR1 GTSNPN and CDR2 SVGIG (reference sequence). The CDR3 DNA sequence: TGTGCCTGGAGTGTAGGGGGACTTTCCTACTTC. It encodes CAWSVGGLSYF.

This clone came up a few times. The rearrangement links TRBV27 to TRBJ2-7; D is uncertain. Per germline, CDR1 MNHEY and CDR2 SMNVEV (reference sequence). V lost 1 base to trimming and J lost 5 bases, with 18 bases between them. The CDR3 extends over 16 amino acids. The CDR3 coding sequence is TGTGCCAGCAGTTTATATACCGGCCCGAATGGGGACGAGCAGTACTTC. This sequence encodes CASSLYTGPNGDEQYF.

This clone showed up just once. Other DNA sequences in this specimen translate into the identical CDR3. This chain connects TRBV10-3 to TRBJ1-2, with a possible D match to TRBD1 (5 bases). The CDR3 contains 14 residues. Trimming shortened V by 3 bases and J by 0 bases, and 8 bases separated the two germline ends. The germline V gene encodes CDR1 ENHRY and CDR2 SYGVKD. The CDR3 bases are TGTGCCATCAGTGACCCGGGACCTAACTATGGCTACACCTTC. The encoded protein is CAISDPGPNYGYTF.

The chain links TRBV11-2 to TRBJ1-4; TRBD1 matches at 9 bases. Losses at the gene ends were 1 base for V and 6 bases for J; bases not matched to a gene: 3. CDR1 is SGHAT, CDR2 FQNNGV, per germline. CDR3 size: 15 residues. The CDR3 nucleotides are TGTGCCAGCAGCTTAGGGGACAGGGTTTATGAAAAACTGTTTTTT. Translation gives CASSLGDRVYEKLFF. Based on the CDR3 plus reference TRBV11-2 and TRBJ1-4, the full variable domain is EAGVAQSPRYKIIEKRQSVAFWCNPISGHATLYWYQQILGQGPKLLIQFQNNGVVDDSQLPKDRFSAERLKGVDSTLKIQPAKLEDSAVYLCASSLGDRVYEKLFFGSGTQLSVL.